This T cell receptor beta chain was captured by sequencing in a study of blood T cell repertoires in COVID-19. Participants' own reports of clinical history determined their cohort assignment. CDR3 length: 13 amino acids. Trimming at V came to 1 base and at J to 6 bases, leaving 2 bases not matched to a gene. The germline V gene has CDR1 KGHSH and CDR2 LQKENI. Assay used: immunoSEQ multiplex PCR; TCRdb lists only in-frame clones, some missing. Here the sample spans 250,000 to 300,000 clones, more than 75% being singletons. The clonotype was recovered from a young man who had recovered from COVID-19. The material sequenced was PBMCs or T cells enriched from blood (not recorded which). The V and J genes are TRBV18 and TRBJ1-1; 7 bases agree with TRBD1. The CDR3 DNA reads TGTGCCAGCTCACCACAGGGGGCCGCTGAAGCTTTCTTT. As protein: CASSPQGAAEAFF.